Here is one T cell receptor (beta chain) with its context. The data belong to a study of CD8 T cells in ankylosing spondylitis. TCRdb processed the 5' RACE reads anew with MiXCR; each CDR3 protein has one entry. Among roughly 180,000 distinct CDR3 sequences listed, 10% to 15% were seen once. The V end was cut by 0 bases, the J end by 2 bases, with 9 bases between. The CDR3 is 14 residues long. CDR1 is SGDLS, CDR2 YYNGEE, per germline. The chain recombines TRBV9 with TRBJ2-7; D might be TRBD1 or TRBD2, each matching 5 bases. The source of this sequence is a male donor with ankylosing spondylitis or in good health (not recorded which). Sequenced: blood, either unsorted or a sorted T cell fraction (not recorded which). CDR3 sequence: CASSVGGTPYEQYF. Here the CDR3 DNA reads TGTGCCAGCAGCGTAGGGGGGACGCCCTACGAGCAGTACTTC.